What follows describes a single T cell receptor (beta chain). The antigen is undetermined. The read comes to an end 3 residues before the CDR3 does, leaving the germline J gene to fill in the end. The data stem from a study of Tregs in tolerant kidney transplant recipients. Points from the study as a whole: Expanding Tregs on activated donor B cells appeared to best identify donor-specific TCRbeta clones. No direct test of biological reproducibility was done here. Some patients' samples used different primers over time, so nucleotide sequences weren't comparable.

The protocol was immunoSEQ multiplex PCR, while the TCRdb copy is restricted to in-frame clones and leaves out a portion. The sample totals 13,000 to 15,000 clones. Recipients received nonmyeloablative bone marrow transplants from related graft donors, with transient mixed chimerism. Unstimulated Tregs (CD4+CD25+CD127-) and CD4+CD25- non-Tregs were sorted from PBMCs. The CDR3 is 14 amino acids. V lost 6 bases, J lost 0 bases, and 9 bases lay in between. From germline, CDR1 is SGHAT and CDR2 FQNNGV. The sequences come from CD8+ T cells from blood (PBMCs), collected 6 months after the transplant. The clonotype was recovered from a human patient who received a combined kidney and bone marrow transplant. The graft donor may have given rise to some T cells. The rearrangement uses TRBV11-2 and TRBJ1-3, with no clear D. The CDR3 DNA, read in part, is TGTGCCAGCAGTCTACTAAGCTCTGGAAACACC. Protein sequence: CASSLLSSGNT. The full CDR3 protein reads CASSLLSSGNTIYF.